The source of this T cell receptor beta chain is a study of CD8 T cells in ankylosing spondylitis. Study results and caveats: Blood of patients with ankylosing spondylitis appeared to be characterized by a TCR beta motif of eight highly homologous variants.

Concerning this clonotype itself: Its antigen remains unidentified.

TCRdb re-called the 5' RACE reads through MiXCR, storing one row per CDR3 protein. The sample shows 500,000 to 550,000 distinct CDR3 sequences, 12% of them seen only once. Sequencing used blood, either unsorted or a sorted T cell fraction (not recorded which). The TCR comes from a male donor with ankylosing spondylitis.

The CDR3 loop reads CASSDGGGTGTDTQYF. CDR3 sequence (DNA): TGTGCCAGCAGTGATGGAGGGGGCACTGGCACAGATACGCAGTATTTT. The genes are TRBV6-4 and TRBJ2-3; a weak D match, TRBD1 (7 bases). This CDR3 spans 16 amino acids. Per germline, CDR1 MRHNA and CDR2 SNTAGT. The V and J ends lost 3 bases and 1 base respectively, with 14 bases between them.